The 2 T cell receptor beta chains reported below all come from one sample, sequenced in a study of shared clonotypes between healthy human individuals. The method was immunoSEQ multiplex PCR; TCRdb's version includes in-frame clones alone and lacks a portion of them. The repertoire consists of some 1 million clones, with 75% occurring once and the leading ten covering around 1.4%. Sequenced: memory CD4+ T cells sorted from blood. Subset of the sample: CD45RA-negative fraction. These receptors all stem from a man between 18 and 29 years old in good health.

V usage is TRBV7-2 and J usage is TRBJ2-7; 10 bases fit TRBD2. CDR3 size: 17 residues. The junction had 11 bases not matched to a gene; V was cut back by 0 bases and J by 6 bases. Germline V gene lookup returns CDR1 SGHTA and CDR2 FQGNSA. CDR3 sequence (DNA): TGTGCCAGCAGCTTAGCGAGGCTAGCGGGAGTCGGCTCCGAGCAGTACTTC. This codes for CASSLARLAGVGSEQYF.

This clone was seen only a few times. This chain uses TRBV7-6 with TRBJ2-7; unclear D gene. Germline loops: CDR1 SGHVS, CDR2 FNYEAQ. The V end lost 1 base, the J end lost 7 bases, and 11 bases lay between the germline ends. The CDR3 runs to 13 residues. CDR3 loop: CASSLDPGSEQYF. CDR3 DNA sequence: TGTGCCAGCAGCTTAGATCCCGGCAGTGAGCAGTACTTC.